This paragraph covers one T cell receptor beta chain sequence. The data stem from a study of blood T cell repertoires in COVID-19. Using immunoSEQ multiplex PCR, the repertoire was profiled, and TCRdb retains in-frame clones only, with some absent. The sample lists 45,000 to 65,000 clones, approximately 82% occurring once. The germline V gene has CDR1 SGDLS and CDR2 YYNGEE. The V and J ends lost 3 bases and 0 bases, in that order; junction bases with no gene match: 5. This CDR3 contains 16 residues. The sample comprised peripheral blood. This chain joins TRBV9 and TRBJ2-3; 9 bases fit TRBD2. This receptor was taken from a man in his 70s with active COVID-19. CDR3 protein: CASSARGGDSTDTQYF. In DNA, the CDR3 is TGTGCCAGCAGCGCTCGCGGGGGGGATAGCACAGATACGCAGTATTTT.